This T cell receptor (beta chain) is from a study of OX40 agonist ivuxolimab in advanced cancers. The overall study: Patients assigned to dose escalation were diagnosed with hepatocellular carcinoma, melanoma, renal cell or head and neck cancer.

There are 15 residues in the CDR3. V lost 5 bases and J lost 4, with 17 bases in between. Germline assignment: CDR1 SGHTA and CDR2 FQGNSA. On this clone itself: The antigen is undetermined.

The method was immunoSEQ multiplex PCR; TCRdb's version includes in-frame clones alone and lacks a portion of them. The sample consists of tens of thousands of clones, about 90% of them appearing once. Whole-study results and caveats: Normalized T-cell clonal expansion was also low in a subset of nonresponders.

This material consisted of CD4+ or CD8+ T cells sorted from blood, taken in a trial of the OX40 agonist ivuxolimab. The receptor's source is an adult with an advanced solid tumor such as melanoma, head and neck, liver or kidney cancer. V is TRBV7-2 and J is TRBJ1-1; D gene unclear. The CDR3 protein is CASSPRQAAGTEAFF. The CDR3 nucleotides are TGTGCCAGCAGCCCTAGACAAGCGGCGGGCACTGAAGCTTTCTTT.